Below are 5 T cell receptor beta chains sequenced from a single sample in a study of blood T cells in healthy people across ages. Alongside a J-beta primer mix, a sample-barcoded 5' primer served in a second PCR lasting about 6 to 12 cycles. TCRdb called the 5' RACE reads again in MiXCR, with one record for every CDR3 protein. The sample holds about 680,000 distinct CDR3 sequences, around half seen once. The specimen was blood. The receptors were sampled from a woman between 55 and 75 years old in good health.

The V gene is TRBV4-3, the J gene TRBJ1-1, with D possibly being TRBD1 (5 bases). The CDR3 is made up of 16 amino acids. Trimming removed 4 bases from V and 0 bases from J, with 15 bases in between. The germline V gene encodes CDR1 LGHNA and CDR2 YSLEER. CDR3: CASSLARGTMNTEAFF. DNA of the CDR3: TGCGCCAGCAGCCTGGCTCGGGGGACCATGAACACTGAAGCTTTCTTT.

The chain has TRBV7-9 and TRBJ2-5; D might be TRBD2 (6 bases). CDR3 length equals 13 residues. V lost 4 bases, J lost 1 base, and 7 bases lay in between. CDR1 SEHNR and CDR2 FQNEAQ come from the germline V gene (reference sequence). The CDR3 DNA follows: TGTGCCAGCAGCTATAGCGGCCAAGAGACCCAGTACTTC. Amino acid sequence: CASSYSGQETQYF.

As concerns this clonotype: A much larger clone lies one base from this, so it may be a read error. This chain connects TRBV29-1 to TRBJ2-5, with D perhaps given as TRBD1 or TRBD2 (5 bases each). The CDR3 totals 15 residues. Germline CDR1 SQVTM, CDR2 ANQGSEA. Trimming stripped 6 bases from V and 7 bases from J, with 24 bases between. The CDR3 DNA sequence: TGCAGCGTCCTCAGAGGGGTCAATTTCGGTGGGACCCAGTACTTC. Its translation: CSVLRGVNFGGTQYF.

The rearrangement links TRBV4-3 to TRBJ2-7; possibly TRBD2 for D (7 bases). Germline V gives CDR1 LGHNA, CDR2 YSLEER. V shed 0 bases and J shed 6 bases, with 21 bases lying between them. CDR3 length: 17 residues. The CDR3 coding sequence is TGCGCCAGCAGCCAAGATCGGAATGGGAGGGGGTTCACCGAGCAGTACTTC. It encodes CASSQDRNGRGFTEQYF.

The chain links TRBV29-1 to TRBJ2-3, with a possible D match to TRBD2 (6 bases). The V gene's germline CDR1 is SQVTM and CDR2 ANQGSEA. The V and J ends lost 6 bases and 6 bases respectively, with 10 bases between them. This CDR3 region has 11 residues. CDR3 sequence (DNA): TGCAGCGTAACCCGGGGGGATACGCAGTATTTT. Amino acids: CSVTRGDTQYF.